One and the same sample provided the 23 T cell receptor beta chains below, sequenced in a study of OX40 agonist ivuxolimab in advanced cancers. The assay was immunoSEQ multiplex PCR, and TCRdb's table has in-frame clones only and misses some. The data show about 94,000 clones, over 75% seen once. The material sequenced was CD4+ or CD8+ T cells sorted from blood, taken in a trial of the OX40 agonist ivuxolimab. These receptors all stem from an adult with an advanced solid tumor such as melanoma, head and neck, liver or kidney cancer.

This clone has more than one count but fewer than ten. The rearrangement uses TRBV10-3 and TRBJ2-1; weak D call: TRBD1 (6 bases). This CDR3 has 13 amino acids. The germline V gene has CDR1 ENHRY and CDR2 SYGVKD. The V and J ends lost 4 bases and 4 bases respectively, with 8 bases between them. The CDR3 reads CAISGTVYNEQFF. CDR3 in DNA: TGTGCCATCAGTGGGACAGTTTACAATGAGCAGTTCTTC.

The V call is TRBV12-1, the J call TRBJ2-3; TRBD2 is the table's D call, not checked against the DNA. TRBV12-1 is listed as a pseudogene. The CDR3 is made up of 17 amino acids. The CDR3 region is CASSSEERGRGTDTQYF. The CDR3 bases are TGTGCCAGCAGCTCAGAAGAGCGGGGGAGGGGCACAGATACGCAGTATTTT.

The V and J genes are TRBV5-6 and TRBJ1-2; 9 bases are a match to TRBD1. J gave up 7 bases and V 3 bases, and 7 bases lay outside the gene matches. CDR1 is SGHDT and CDR2 is YYEEEE in the germline V gene. The CDR3 extends over 14 amino acids. CDR3 amino acids: CASSYLQGAPGYTF. For the CDR3, the DNA is TGTGCCAGCAGCTATTTACAGGGGGCGCCTGGCTACACCTTC. Full variable domain (rest looked up from reference TRBV5-6 and TRBJ1-2): DAGVTQSPTHLIKTRGQQVTLRCSPKSGHDTVSWYQQALGQGPQFIFQYYEEEERQRGNFPDRFSGHQFPNYSSELNVNALLLGDSALYLCASSYLQGAPGYTFGSGTRLTVV.

The chain combines TRBV19 with TRBJ2-3, with no clear D. The CDR3 spans 11 residues. Deletions cut 7 bases from V and 8 bases from J, with 10 bases between. CDR1 and CDR2 (germline): LNHDA, SQIVND (reference sequence). The CDR3 bases are TGTGCCAGTAAGGGCATGATTACGCAGTATTTT. The encoded protein is CASKGMITQYF.

This chain's CDR3 is CASSKLAAGGRVTQPQHF. DNA for the CDR3: TGTGCCAGCAGCAAACTTGCGGCAGGGGGTCGGGTCACTCAGCCCCAGCATTTT. The chain combines TRBV21-1 with TRBJ1-5; whether TRBD1, the table's D call, matches the DNA was not checked. TRBV21-1 is labeled a pseudogene. This CDR3 region has 18 residues.

The chain combines TRBV10-2 with TRBJ2-5; TRBD2 agrees at 15 bases. Germline V gene sequence: CDR1 WSHSY, CDR2 SAAADI. With V trimmed by 7 bases and J by 2 bases, 11 bases remained unmatched. The CDR3 loop spans 18 amino acids. The CDR3 sequence: CASKNLGTSGGSQETQYF. DNA for the CDR3: TGCGCCAGCAAAAACCTCGGGACTAGCGGGGGGTCGCAAGAGACCCAGTACTTC.

The J gene is TRBJ1-1, the V gene TRBV5-8, with D possibly TRBD1 on 5 matching bases. V lost 3 bases and J 0 bases, leaving 24 bases between the germline ends. The length of the CDR3 is 19 residues. CDR1 and CDR2 from the germline V gene are SGHTS and YDEGEE. CDR3 coding DNA: TGTGCCAGCAGCTCCGCCGTTTCGGCGGGACGTTACTTGAACACTGAAGCTTTCTTT. Translation gives CASSSAVSAGRYLNTEAFF.

The gene calls are TRBV5-4 and TRBJ2-2; D might be TRBD1 (6 bases). The CDR3 runs 15 residues. V was cut by 4 bases and J by 5 bases, with 15 bases left in between. Per germline, CDR1 SGHNT and CDR2 YYREEE (reference sequence). This CDR3 reads CASSPGSTGTGELFF. Here the CDR3 DNA reads TGTGCCAGCAGCCCTGGATCGACAGGAACCGGGGAGCTGTTTTTT.

The chain recombines TRBV9 with TRBJ2-2; D is possibly TRBD1 or TRBD2 (5 bases each). Germline V gives CDR1 SGDLS, CDR2 YYNGEE. V lost 0 bases and J 7 bases, leaving 10 bases between the germline ends. The CDR3 extends over 14 amino acids. The CDR3 sequence is CASSVVGGIGELFF. The CDR3 DNA is TGTGCCAGCAGCGTAGTTGGGGGAATCGGGGAGCTGTTTTTT.

The chain links TRBV30 to TRBJ1-1; the D is unclear. The CDR3 sequence is 11 residues long. Looked up from germline, CDR1 is GTSNPN and CDR2 is SVGIG (reference sequence). V lost 5 bases to trimming and J lost 3 bases, with 7 bases between them. The CDR3 DNA reads TGTGCCTGGGAACCCTACACTGAAGCTTTCTTT. This codes for CAWEPYTEAFF.

This chain joins TRBV18 and TRBJ1-4; D call uncertain. V shed 0 bases and J shed 4 bases, with 6 bases lying between them. The CDR3 is made up of 14 amino acids. Germline values: CDR1 KGHSH, CDR2 LQKENI. In DNA form, the CDR3 reads TGTGCCAGCTCACCACCGGGAGGTAATGAAAAACTGTTTTTT. As protein: CASSPPGGNEKLFF.

The rearrangement joins TRBV27 to TRBJ2-1; TRBD2 matches 9 bases. Trimming at V came to 8 bases and at J to 12 bases, leaving 14 bases not matched to a gene. The CDR3 runs 14 residues. Germline loops: CDR1 MNHEY, CDR2 SMNVEV (reference sequence). The CDR3 loop reads CASALRGGPILQFF. CDR3 in DNA: TGTGCCAGCGCCCTGCGGGGGGGCCCCATATTGCAGTTCTTC.

The chain recombines TRBV10-3 with TRBJ1-1, with no clear D. The CDR3 contains 15 residues. Trimming took 3 bases from V and 1 from J, leaving 12 bases between them. CDR1 and CDR2 (germline): ENHRY, SYGVKD. CDR3 nucleotide sequence: TGTGCCATCAGTGATCGGGCAGCTCAGAACACTGAAGCTTTCTTT. Amino acids: CAISDRAAQNTEAFF.

The rearrangement joins TRBV5-4 to TRBJ1-4, with D hard to call. This CDR3 is 16 amino acids long. Germline-derived CDR1 and CDR2 are SGHNT and YYREEE (reference sequence). The V end lost 0 bases, the J end lost 4 bases, and 13 bases lay between the germline ends. CDR3 in amino acids: CASSLAAGGSNEKLFF. In nucleotides, the CDR3 is TGTGCCAGCAGCTTGGCCGCGGGCGGGAGTAATGAAAAACTGTTTTTT.

The rearrangement links TRBV5-1 to TRBJ2-2; D may be TRBD1 or TRBD2 (5 bases each). Trimming stripped 3 bases from V and 1 base from J, with 10 bases between. The CDR3 covers 15 residues. Per germline, CDR1 SGHRS and CDR2 YFSETQ. The CDR3 sequence: CASSSAGRNTGELFF. The CDR3 coding sequence is TGCGCCAGCAGCTCGGCAGGGAGGAACACCGGGGAGCTGTTTTTT. Based on the CDR3 plus reference TRBV5-1 and TRBJ2-2, the full variable domain is KAGVTQTPRYLIKTRGQQVTLSCSPISGHRSVSWYQQTPGQGLQFLFEYFSETQRNKGNFPGRFSGRQFSNSRSEMNVSTLELGDSALYLCASSSAGRNTGELFFGEGSRLTVL.

V and J are TRBV11-2 and TRBJ2-1, with D perhaps matching TRBD2 (6 bases). With 7 bases removed from V and 3 bases from J, the gap between germline ends came to 22 bases. Germline loops: CDR1 SGHAT, CDR2 FQNNGV. The CDR3 totals 17 residues. The chain's CDR3 is CASTRDGTGVGYNEQFF. The DNA of the CDR3 is TGTGCCAGCACCCGGGATGGAACGGGGGTTGGCTACAATGAGCAGTTCTTC.

This chain links TRBV6-5 with TRBJ1-5, with D maybe TRBD1 (6 bases). Germline V CDR1 and CDR2: MNHEY, SVGAGI. This CDR3 has 14 amino acids. Trimming removed 6 bases from V and 5 bases from J, with 14 bases in between. The CDR3 DNA sequence: TGTGCCAGCAGACCCCAGGGGATCCATCAGCCCCAGCATTTT. The encoded protein is CASRPQGIHQPQHF.

The chain combines TRBV6-4 with TRBJ2-3; TRBD2 aligns across 9 bases. Unmatched junction bases numbered 1, after V lost 4 bases and J lost 2 bases. The germline V gene has CDR1 MRHNA and CDR2 SNTAGT. The CDR3 spans 14 residues. This chain's CDR3 is CASSGGGATDTQYF. CDR3 coding DNA: TGTGCCAGCAGTGGCGGGGGGGCCACAGATACGCAGTATTTT.

This chain links TRBV5-1 with TRBJ2-1; a possible D gene is TRBD2 (5 bases). Between the trimmed V and J ends, which lost 2 bases and 12 bases, there was a span of 15 bases. CDR1 is SGHRS, CDR2 YFSETQ, per germline. The CDR3 is made up of 13 amino acids. The CDR3 is CASSLAVVGVQFF. The CDR3 DNA reads as TGCGCCAGCAGCTTAGCGGTGGTCGGGGTGCAGTTCTTC.

This rearrangement joins TRBV18 to TRBJ1-3; D perhaps matches TRBD1 (6 bases). Per germline, CDR1 KGHSH and CDR2 LQKENI. V was trimmed by 0 bases and J by 4 bases, leaving 7 bases between them. This CDR3 region has 14 residues. CDR3 sequence reads: CASSPPGQGNTIYF. As DNA, the CDR3 is TGTGCCAGCTCACCACCTGGACAGGGAAACACCATATATTTT.

This sequence joins TRBV11-2 and TRBJ1-1, with TRBD1 matching over 10 bases. Germline loops: CDR1 SGHAT, CDR2 FQNNGV. The CDR3 has 15 amino acids. After removal of 1 base from V and 5 bases from J, the junction contained 4 bases not matched to a gene. CDR3 residues: CASSLGPGQGTEAFF. CDR3 sequence (DNA): TGTGCCAGCAGCTTAGGCCCGGGACAGGGGACTGAAGCTTTCTTT.

The genes are TRBV6-5 and TRBJ1-5; possibly TRBD1 for D (5 bases). This CDR3 has 15 residues. V was trimmed by 0 bases and J by 4 bases, leaving 10 bases between them. Germline CDR1 reads MNHEY; CDR2 reads SVGAGI. The DNA for the CDR3 is TGTGCCAGCAGTTACTCGGACAAGGGGAATCAGCCCCAGCATTTT. Translation: CASSYSDKGNQPQHF.

CDR3 protein: CASSLSAGGQETQYF. DNA for the CDR3: TGCGCCAGCAGCTTGTCAGCGGGGGGGCAAGAGACCCAGTACTTC. The V call is TRBV5-1, the J call TRBJ2-5, with 10 bases that match TRBD2. The CDR3 runs 15 residues. Germline V lookup: CDR1 SGHRS, CDR2 YFSETQ. Germline trimming cut 1 base from V and 2 bases from J; bases unmatched to any gene: 2. Supplemented by reference TRBV5-1 and TRBJ2-5, the full variable domain reads KAGVTQTPRYLIKTRGQQVTLSCSPISGHRSVSWYQQTPGQGLQFLFEYFSETQRNKGNFPGRFSGRQFSNSRSEMNVSTLELGDSALYLCASSLSAGGQETQYFGPGTRLLVL.